Below, one T cell receptor (beta chain) is given with its context. The target antigen is unknown. One end of the junction varies from germline; a read error may be responsible. The record originates from a study of molecular identifiers for immune sequencing clone quantification. Study findings and constraints: Whereas naive cells kept under 1% of molecules in clones above 20 RNA copies, such clones held over 99% in effectors.

Source material for naive CD8 libraries was about 17,000 to 1,100,000 sorted cells, with 10%, 30% or 50% RNA. Sorting isolated naive CD8 T cells as CD8+CD4-CCR7+CD45RA+ events. The V gene's germline CDR1 is LGHNA and CDR2 YNFKEQ. The CDR3 contains 15 residues. Previously reported methods and listed TCR primers produced the bulk TCR libraries. MiXCR was run by TCRdb on the PCR reads, yielding one entry per CDR3 protein. The data contain under 350,000 distinct CDR3 sequences, roughly 24% of them singletons. Material: naive CD8+ T cells from blood, with Jurkat cell RNA spiked in. Stated subset: FACS-sorted CD8+CD4-CCR7+CD45RA+ naive T cells. The chain joins TRBV4-2 to TRBJ2-2; a possible D gene is TRBD1 (6 bases). This sequence was found in a human donor in good health. Some libraries in this study had Jurkat cell RNA spiked in. Written as DNA, the CDR3 is TGTGCCAGCAGCCAAGAGAGGGGGTTCCCCGGGGAGCTGTATTTT. Protein: CASSQERGFPGELYF.